These T cell receptor beta chains were read from a single sample in a study of early T cells in non-severe SARS-CoV-2 infection. TCRdb reanalysed the 5' RACE reads using MiXCR and keeps one entry per CDR3 protein. The sample yields approximately 69,000 distinct CDR3 sequences, over 10% seen once. The starting material was whole blood, obtained at baseline. Receptors were obtained from an adult who was a healthcare worker with PCR-confirmed SARS-CoV-2 infection or an uninfected control (not recorded which). Both conserved end residues are part of each CDR3. The order of the fields is CDR3 protein, CDR3 DNA, J gene, V gene, D gene, clone size, CDR3 length. D genes are given only for firm matches. Not all rows give a size; the values are once, few, many and, for expanded clones, a class.

cdr3_aa: CSARVTQGYSPLHF
cdr3_nt: TGCAGTGCTAGAGTGACGCAGGGTTATTCACCCCTCCACTTT
j_call: TRBJ1-6
v_call: TRBV20-1
d_call: NA
clone_size: many
cdr3_length: 14

cdr3_aa: CASSFKPRGYEQYF
cdr3_nt: TGTGCCAGCAGCTTTAAGCCCCGGGGCTACGAGCAGTACTTC
j_call: TRBJ2-7
v_call: TRBV7-2
d_call: NA
clone_size: NA
cdr3_length: 14

cdr3_aa: CASSWDRASYEQYF
cdr3_nt: TGTGCCAGCAGTTGGGACAGGGCCTCCTACGAGCAGTACTTC
j_call: TRBJ2-7
v_call: TRBV27
d_call: TRBD1
clone_size: NA
cdr3_length: 14

cdr3_aa: CASSSSGGPAWPQHF
cdr3_nt: TGTGCCAGCAGCTCGTCAGGCGGACCCGCATGGCCCCAGCATTTT
j_call: TRBJ1-5
v_call: TRBV7-2
d_call: NA
clone_size: few
cdr3_length: 15

cdr3_aa: CASSPVPVCRLEQYF
cdr3_nt: TGTGCCAGCAGCCCTGTACCGGTTTGTAGACTCGAGCAGTACTTC
j_call: TRBJ2-7
v_call: TRBV7-3
d_call: NA
clone_size: many
cdr3_length: 15

cdr3_aa: CASRRWHRPYNEQFF
cdr3_nt: TGTGCCAGCCGCCGTTGGCACAGACCTTACAATGAGCAGTTCTTC
j_call: TRBJ2-1
v_call: TRBV6-5
d_call: NA
clone_size: medium-sized
cdr3_length: 15

cdr3_aa: CATTGFHEQYF
cdr3_nt: TGTGCCACCACTGGGTTCCACGAGCAGTACTTC
j_call: TRBJ2-7
v_call: TRBV10-3
d_call: NA
clone_size: NA
cdr3_length: 11

cdr3_aa: CASSQGASYGYTF
cdr3_nt: TGTGCCAGCTCCCAGGGGGCAAGCTATGGCTACACCTTC
j_call: TRBJ1-2
v_call: TRBV18
d_call: TRBD1
clone_size: many
cdr3_length: 13

cdr3_aa: CASRTDSGRTNTEAFF
cdr3_nt: TGTGCCAGCAGAACTGACTCGGGACGGACGAACACTGAAGCTTTCTTT
j_call: TRBJ1-1
v_call: TRBV7-2
d_call: NA
clone_size: NA
cdr3_length: 16

cdr3_aa: CASSFGGPNTGELFF
cdr3_nt: TGTGCCAGCAGCTTTGGGGGTCCGAACACCGGGGAGCTGTTTTTT
j_call: TRBJ2-2
v_call: TRBV7-8
d_call: NA
clone_size: NA
cdr3_length: 15

cdr3_aa: CASSIRLPGQNIQYF
cdr3_nt: TGTGCCAGCAGCATAAGATTACCTGGCCAAAACATTCAGTACTTC
j_call: TRBJ2-4
v_call: TRBV7-2
d_call: NA
clone_size: many
cdr3_length: 15

cdr3_aa: CASSLSGGGSSYEQYF
cdr3_nt: TGTGCCAGCAGCCTCTCCGGGGGGGGAAGCTCCTACGAGCAGTACTTC
j_call: TRBJ2-7
v_call: TRBV11-2
d_call: TRBD2
clone_size: NA
cdr3_length: 16

cdr3_aa: CAWSVSAMTGYGNIQYF
cdr3_nt: TGTGCCTGGAGTGTTAGCGCGATGACAGGGTACGGAAACATTCAGTACTTC
j_call: TRBJ2-4
v_call: TRBV30
d_call: TRBD1
clone_size: NA
cdr3_length: 17

cdr3_aa: CASSEFRVGDTQYF
cdr3_nt: TGTGCCAGCAGTGAATTTAGGGTCGGAGATACGCAGTATTTT
j_call: TRBJ2-3
v_call: TRBV25-1
d_call: NA
clone_size: many
cdr3_length: 14

cdr3_aa: CASSSGTNSYEQYF
cdr3_nt: TGTGCCAGCAGTTCCGGGACCAACTCCTACGAGCAGTACTTC
j_call: TRBJ2-7
v_call: TRBV7-2
d_call: NA
clone_size: few
cdr3_length: 14

cdr3_aa: CASGRQANTGELFF
cdr3_nt: TGTGCCAGCGGACGACAGGCGAACACCGGGGAGCTGTTTTTT
j_call: TRBJ2-2
v_call: TRBV6-1
d_call: NA
clone_size: many
cdr3_length: 14

cdr3_aa: CASSVGAGTGNTIYF
cdr3_nt: TGTGCCAGCAGCGTCGGGGCAGGGACTGGAAACACCATATATTTT
j_call: TRBJ1-3
v_call: TRBV9
d_call: NA
clone_size: many
cdr3_length: 15

cdr3_aa: CSVEPKATEAFF
cdr3_nt: TGCAGCGTTGAGCCTAAGGCCACTGAAGCTTTCTTT
j_call: TRBJ1-1
v_call: TRBV29-1
d_call: NA
clone_size: many
cdr3_length: 12

cdr3_aa: CASRPTGGPIFEQFF
cdr3_nt: TGTGCCAGCAGACCTACGGGGGGGCCGATTTTCGAGCAGTTCTTC
j_call: TRBJ2-1
v_call: TRBV2
d_call: TRBD2
clone_size: few
cdr3_length: 15

cdr3_aa: CASSLEGAAGELFF
cdr3_nt: TGCGCCAGCAGCTTGGAGGGGGCTGCCGGGGAGCTGTTTTTT
j_call: TRBJ2-2
v_call: TRBV5-1
d_call: TRBD1
clone_size: many
cdr3_length: 14

cdr3_aa: CASSLLAGRTYEQYF
cdr3_nt: TGTGCCAGCAGCCTTCTAGCGGGCAGGACCTACGAGCAGTACTTC
j_call: TRBJ2-7
v_call: TRBV7-2
d_call: TRBD2
clone_size: many
cdr3_length: 15

cdr3_aa: CASSAPGLAGDRAQYF
cdr3_nt: TGTGCCAGCAGTGCACCGGGACTAGCGGGCGATAGGGCCCAGTACTTC
j_call: TRBJ2-7
v_call: TRBV6-2/TRBV6-3
d_call: TRBD2
clone_size: NA
cdr3_length: 16

cdr3_aa: CATRPRNMVETQYF
cdr3_nt: TGTGCCACCAGACCCAGAAATATGGTGGAGACCCAGTACTTC
j_call: TRBJ2-5
v_call: TRBV19
d_call: NA
clone_size: NA
cdr3_length: 14

cdr3_aa: CASSLTTSHEQFF
cdr3_nt: TGTGCCAGCAGCTTAACGACTAGTCATGAGCAGTTCTTC
j_call: TRBJ2-1
v_call: TRBV5-4
d_call: NA
clone_size: NA
cdr3_length: 13

cdr3_aa: CASSQDGAEQETQYF
cdr3_nt: TGTGCCAGCAGCCAAGATGGGGCAGAGCAAGAGACCCAGTACTTC
j_call: TRBJ2-5
v_call: TRBV4-2
d_call: NA
clone_size: NA
cdr3_length: 15

cdr3_aa: CASSTGADTQYF
cdr3_nt: TGTGCCAGCAGCACAGGGGCAGATACGCAGTATTTT
j_call: TRBJ2-3
v_call: TRBV7-3
d_call: TRBD1
clone_size: NA
cdr3_length: 12

cdr3_aa: CASRKGGYTGELFF
cdr3_nt: TGTGCCAGCAGGAAAGGGGGATACACCGGGGAGCTGTTTTTT
j_call: TRBJ2-2
v_call: TRBV12-3/TRBV12-4
d_call: NA
clone_size: NA
cdr3_length: 14

cdr3_aa: CASRRRLGQASHQPQHF
cdr3_nt: TGTGCCAGCAGGAGACGGTTGGGACAGGCAAGTCATCAGCCCCAGCATTTT
j_call: TRBJ1-5
v_call: TRBV9
d_call: TRBD1
clone_size: few
cdr3_length: 17

cdr3_aa: CASSLWASGISTDTQYF
cdr3_nt: TGTGCCAGCAGCTTATGGGCTAGCGGTATTAGCACAGATACGCAGTATTTT
j_call: TRBJ2-3
v_call: TRBV11-2
d_call: TRBD2
clone_size: NA
cdr3_length: 17